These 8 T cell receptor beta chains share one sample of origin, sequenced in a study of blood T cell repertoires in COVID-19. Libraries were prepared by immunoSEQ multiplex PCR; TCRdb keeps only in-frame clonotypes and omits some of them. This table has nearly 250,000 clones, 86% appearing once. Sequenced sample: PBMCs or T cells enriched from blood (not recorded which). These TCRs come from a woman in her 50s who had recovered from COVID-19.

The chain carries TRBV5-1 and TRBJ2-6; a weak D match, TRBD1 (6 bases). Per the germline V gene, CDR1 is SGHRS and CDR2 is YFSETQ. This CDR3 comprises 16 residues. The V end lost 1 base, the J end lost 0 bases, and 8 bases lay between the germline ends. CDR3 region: CASSLWGLSGANVLTF. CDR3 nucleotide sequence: TGCGCCAGCAGCTTGTGGGGGCTCTCTGGGGCCAACGTCCTGACTTTC.

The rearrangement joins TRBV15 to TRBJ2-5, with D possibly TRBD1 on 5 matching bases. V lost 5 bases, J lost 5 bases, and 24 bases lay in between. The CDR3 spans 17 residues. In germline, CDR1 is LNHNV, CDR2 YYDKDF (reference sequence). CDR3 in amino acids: CATSPLQRRVQGETQYF. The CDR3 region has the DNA TGTGCCACCAGCCCCCTTCAACGTCGGGTGCAGGGCGAGACCCAGTACTTC.

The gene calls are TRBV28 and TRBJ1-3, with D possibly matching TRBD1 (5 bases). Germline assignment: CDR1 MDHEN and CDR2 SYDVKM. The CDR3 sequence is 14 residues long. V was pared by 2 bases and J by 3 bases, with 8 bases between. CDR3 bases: TGTGCCAGCAGTTTAGGGGGGATTGGAAACACCATATATTTT. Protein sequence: CASSLGGIGNTIYF. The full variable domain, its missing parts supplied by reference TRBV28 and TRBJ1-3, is DVKVTQSSRYLVKRTGEKVFLECVQDMDHENMFWYRQDPGLGLRLIYFSYDVKMKEKGDIPEGYSVSREKKERFSLILESASTNQTSMYLCASSLGGIGNTIYFGEGSWLTVV.

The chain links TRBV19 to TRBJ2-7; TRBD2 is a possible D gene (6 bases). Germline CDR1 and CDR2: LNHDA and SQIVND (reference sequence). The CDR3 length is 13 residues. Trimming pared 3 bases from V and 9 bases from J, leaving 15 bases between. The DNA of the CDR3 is TGTGCCAGTAGTATCAATCGGGGGAATCGGCAGTACTTC. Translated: CASSINRGNRQYF. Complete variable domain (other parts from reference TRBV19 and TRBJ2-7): DGGITQSPKYLFRKEGQNVTLSCEQNLNHDAMYWYRQDPGQGLRLIYYSQIVNDFQKGDIAEGYSVSREKKESFPLTVTSAQKNPTAFYLCASSINRGNRQYFGPGTRLTVT.

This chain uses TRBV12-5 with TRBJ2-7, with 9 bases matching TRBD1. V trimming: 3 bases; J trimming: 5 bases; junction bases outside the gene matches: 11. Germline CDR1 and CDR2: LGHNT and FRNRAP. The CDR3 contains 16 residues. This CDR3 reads CASGLTLGQGPHEQYF. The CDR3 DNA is TGTGCTAGTGGTTTAACCCTCGGACAGGGGCCCCACGAGCAGTACTTC.

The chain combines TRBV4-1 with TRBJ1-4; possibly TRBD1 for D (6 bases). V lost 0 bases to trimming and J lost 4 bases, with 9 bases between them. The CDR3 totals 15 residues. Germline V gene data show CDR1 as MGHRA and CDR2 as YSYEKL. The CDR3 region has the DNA TGCGCCAGCAGCCAAGAGGGACACCTTAATGAAAAACTGTTTTTT. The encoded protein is CASSQEGHLNEKLFF.

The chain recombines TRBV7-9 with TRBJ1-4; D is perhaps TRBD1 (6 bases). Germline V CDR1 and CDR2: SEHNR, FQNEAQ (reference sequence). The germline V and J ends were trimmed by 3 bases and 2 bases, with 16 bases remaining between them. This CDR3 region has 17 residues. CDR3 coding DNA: TGTGCCAGCAGCTTGGGTCTTACAGGGTTCACTAATGAAAAACTGTTTTTT. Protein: CASSLGLTGFTNEKLFF.

CDR3 residues: CASSDTTGTEANYGYTF. The CDR3 DNA reads as TGTGCCAGCAGCGATACAACCGGGACAGAGGCAAACTATGGCTACACCTTC. This chain joins TRBV7-9 and TRBJ1-2; 7 bases fit TRBD1. V lost 5 bases to trimming and J lost 2 bases; unmatched junction nucleotides: 14. The germline V gene encodes CDR1 SEHNR and CDR2 FQNEAQ (reference sequence). CDR3 length: 17 amino acids. The variable domain in full, completed from reference TRBV7-9 and TRBJ1-2, reads DTGVSQNPRHKITKRGQNVTFRCDPISEHNRLYWYRQTLGQGPEFLTYFQNEAQLEKSRLLSDRFSAERPKGSFSTLEIQRTEQGDSAMYLCASSDTTGTEANYGYTFGSGTRLTVV.